This T cell receptor beta chain appears in the sequencing data of a study of T cells in women clearing cervical HPV infection. Turning to this clone: The CDR3 end falls 3 residues outside the read, so it is completed with the germline J gene.

The CDR3 covers 14 residues. Germline values: CDR1 MNHEY, CDR2 SMNVEV (reference sequence). V was cut by 5 bases and J by 1 base, with 11 bases left in between. Sequencing used immunoSEQ multiplex PCR; TCRdb keeps in-frame clones, though not all of them. The specimen's table records some 37,000 clones. All participants had a single incident cervical HPV16 infection, and prevalent HPV16 infections were excluded. Cervical HPV DNA detected by MY09/MY11 PCR, typed by dot-blot. The chain couples TRBV27 to TRBJ1-1; no clear D gene. Specimen: blood buffy coat. The origin of this receptor is a woman between 18 and 69 years old with a cervical HPV16 infection that either progressed to CIN3+ or cleared (not recorded which). The CDR3 reads CASSPRQGNTEAFF. The sequenced part of the CDR3 DNA is TGTGCCAGCAGTCCCCGACAAGGGAACACTGAA.